This T cell receptor beta chain was observed in a study of blood T cell repertoires in COVID-19. For the study at large: Samples came from the United States, Italy and Spain, spanning acute and convalescent COVID-19. PBMCs, B-cell-depleted T cells, or T cells were the source of the cDNA or gDNA that made up the material.

As originally analysed: Researchers report that nucleated cell counts were estimated from reference gene primer amplification. Clones were sequenced by immunoSEQ multiplex PCR, and TCRdb holds only the in-frame ones, with some missing. The DNA was the basis for D and trimming; V, J and clone size are from that table. The top ten hold 1.5% to 2% of the sample, which has 130,000 or so clones, over 60% seen once. This clone was observed a single time. CDR3 length: 16 amino acids. Germline CDR1 is SEHNR and CDR2 is FQNEAQ (reference sequence). V gave up 8 bases and J gave up 8 bases; unmatched junction bases: 11.

This clonotype originated in a woman aged 70-85 years with acute or convalescent COVID-19. Sequencing was carried out using peripheral blood. This rearrangement joins TRBV7-9 to TRBJ2-1; the match to TRBD2 covers 14 bases. The CDR3 sequence is CASWGGTSGRKDEQFF. The DNA for the CDR3 is TGTGCCAGCTGGGGAGGGACTAGCGGGAGAAAGGATGAGCAGTTCTTC.